One and the same sample provided the 30 T cell receptor beta chains below, sequenced in a study of blood T cell repertoires in COVID-19. Assay: immunoSEQ multiplex PCR; the TCRdb copy retains only in-frame clones and omits some. The table lists 450,000 or so clones, over 85% of them singletons, with 0.7% to 1% in the top ten. Specimen: peripheral blood. The origin of the receptors is a man aged 18 to 29 with COVID-19, enrolled during active disease.

This chain links TRBV5-6 with TRBJ2-3; 8 nucleotides line up with TRBD2. The length of the CDR3 is 14 residues. The V and J ends lost 4 bases and 4 bases, in that order; junction bases with no gene match: 5. CDR1 and CDR2 (germline): SGHDT, YYEEEE. The CDR3 region is CASSHGGVPDTQYF. The CDR3 nucleotides are TGTGCCAGCAGCCACGGGGGGGTCCCAGATACGCAGTATTTT.

The chain has TRBV7-9 and TRBJ2-6; D possibly corresponds to TRBD1 (5 bases). This CDR3 region has 13 residues. Trimming took 10 bases from V and 4 from J, leaving 11 bases between them. Germline V lookup: CDR1 SEHNR, CDR2 FQNEAQ (reference sequence). For the CDR3, the DNA is TGTGCCATAAGGGGTTCCGGGGCCAACGTCCTGACTTTC. It is translated as CAIRGSGANVLTF.

J is TRBJ1-6 and V is TRBV9, with a weak D call TRBD1 (5 bases). Germline assignment: CDR1 SGDLS and CDR2 YYNGEE. Trimming took off 2 bases at V and 4 bases at J, with 7 bases between the two ends. The CDR3 is 14 residues long. CDR3 sequence (DNA): TGTGCCAGCAGCGTTCGACAGTATAATTCACCCCTCCACTTT. Amino acids: CASSVRQYNSPLHF.

V is TRBV28 and J is TRBJ2-3, with 13 nucleotides matching TRBD2. In germline, CDR1 is MDHEN, CDR2 SYDVKM. V gave up 3 bases and J gave up 2 bases; unmatched junction bases: 2. The CDR3 is 16 residues long. CDR3 residues: CASSLTSGRNTDTQYF. The CDR3 region has the DNA TGTGCCAGCAGTTTGACTAGCGGGAGGAACACAGATACGCAGTATTTT.

The rearrangement uses TRBV11-3 and TRBJ2-1, with unresolved D. The length of the CDR3 is 14 residues. The germline V gene has CDR1 SGHNT and CDR2 YENEEA. Trimming removed 8 bases at V and 4 bases at J, with 15 bases between. In DNA, the CDR3 is TGTGCCAGCTCACTCGGCGGCGTATACAATGAGCAGTTCTTC. As protein: CASSLGGVYNEQFF.

The chain couples TRBV19 to TRBJ2-6; a possible D gene is TRBD1 (7 bases). Germline V gives CDR1 LNHDA, CDR2 SQIVND (reference sequence). Between the trimmed V and J ends, which lost 0 bases and 0 bases, there was a span of 12 bases. This CDR3 region has 18 residues. CDR3 in amino acids: CASSIDAGGGSGANVLTF. The DNA of the CDR3 is TGTGCCAGTAGTATAGATGCAGGGGGAGGCTCTGGGGCCAACGTCCTGACTTTC.

The chain recombines TRBV7-2 with TRBJ2-5, with 13 bases matching TRBD2. The CDR3 covers 15 residues. With 2 bases clipped from V and 5 bases from J, the junction kept 2 bases outside the gene matches. Germline V gene sequence: CDR1 SGHTA, CDR2 FQGNSA. CDR3 in amino acids: CASSLRTSGSETQYF. The CDR3 DNA is TGTGCCAGCAGCTTAAGGACTAGCGGGAGTGAGACCCAGTACTTC.

The J gene is TRBJ1-4, the V gene TRBV10-1; D remains ambiguous. The CDR3 runs to 13 residues. CDR1 is WNHNN, CDR2 SYGVQD, per germline (reference sequence). Trimming shortened V by 0 bases and J by 8 bases, and 7 bases separated the two germline ends. The CDR3 nucleotides are TGCGCCAGCAGTGAGTCGTCGTTCGAAAAACTGTTTTTT. This sequence encodes CASSESSFEKLFF.

The rearrangement joins TRBV30 to TRBJ2-3, with TRBD1 matching over 9 bases. V shed 2 bases and J 3 bases; nucleotides not matched to a gene: 9. This CDR3 region has 16 residues. CDR1 GTSNPN and CDR2 SVGIG come from the germline V gene (reference sequence). The CDR3 is CAWSPPRDRATDTQYF. CDR3 nucleotides: TGTGCCTGGAGTCCCCCACGGGACAGGGCAACAGATACGCAGTATTTT.

V is TRBV7-8 and J is TRBJ1-5; D is ambiguous. The CDR3 is 15 amino acids. With 1 base removed from V and 4 bases from J, the gap between germline ends came to 11 bases. Looked up from germline, CDR1 is SGHVS and CDR2 is FQNEAQ. CDR3 residues: CASSLVWTGNQPQHF. As DNA, the CDR3 is TGTGCCAGCAGCTTAGTTTGGACGGGGAATCAGCCCCAGCATTTT.

The chain has TRBV19 and TRBJ1-5, with a tentative D call TRBD1 (5 bases). The CDR3 sequence is 15 residues long. V lost 2 bases to trimming and J lost 6 bases, with 14 bases between them. Germline CDR1 LNHDA, CDR2 SQIVND (reference sequence). CDR3: CASSIYGGAGQPQHF. The CDR3 coding sequence is TGTGCCAGTAGTATATACGGGGGAGCGGGTCAGCCCCAGCATTTT.

This clone was recorded only once. The V and J genes are TRBV12-3 or TRBV12-4 and TRBJ2-3; 9 bases are a match to TRBD2. Trimming at V came to 6 bases and at J to 4 bases, leaving 2 bases not matched to a gene. This CDR3 is built from 13 residues. The CDR3 region has the DNA TGTGCCAGCAGCGCGGGGGGGCCAGATACGCAGTATTTT. It encodes CASSAGGPDTQYF.

This chain connects TRBV12-3 or TRBV12-4 to TRBJ2-7; the D gene is possibly TRBD2 (6 bases). This CDR3 contains 13 residues. V was clipped by 5 bases and J by 6 bases, with 14 bases between them. The CDR3 DNA reads as TGTGCCAGCAGTCGGAGGGGAAGTCTCGAGCAGTACTTC. Its protein product is CASSRRGSLEQYF.

The chain combines TRBV5-4 with TRBJ2-1; perhaps TRBD1 as D (5 bases). Germline V gives CDR1 SGHNT, CDR2 YYREEE (reference sequence). With 3 bases removed from V and 8 bases from J, the gap between germline ends came to 18 bases. The CDR3 loop spans 15 amino acids. The CDR3 bases are TGTGCCAGCAGCTGGGTCCCCACGTCCAGGGATGAGCAGTTCTTC. This sequence encodes CASSWVPTSRDEQFF.

The chain links TRBV5-8 to TRBJ1-6, with 7 bases identical to TRBD1. The V gene end was trimmed by 1 base and the J gene end by 5 bases; junction bases not matched to a gene: 9. Germline CDR1 SGHTS, CDR2 YDEGEE. The CDR3 has 17 amino acids. CDR3 coding DNA: TGTGCCAGCAGCTTGATCCGGGACAGCAATAATAATTCACCCCTCCACTTT. Its protein product is CASSLIRDSNNNSPLHF. The full variable domain, its missing parts supplied by reference TRBV5-8 and TRBJ1-6, is EAGVTQSPTHLIKTRGQQATLRCSPISGHTSVYWYQQALGLGLQFLLWYDEGEERNRGNFPPRFSGRQFPNYSSELNVNALELEDSALYLCASSLIRDSNNNSPLHFGNGTRLTVT.

V usage is TRBV7-9 and J usage is TRBJ2-1; TRBD2 is a possible D gene (5 bases). Germline assignment: CDR1 SEHNR and CDR2 FQNEAQ (reference sequence). This CDR3 spans 12 amino acids. The V gene lost 6 bases and the J gene lost 7 bases, with 10 bases spanning the gap. The CDR3 bases are TGTGCCAGCAGGATAGCGTCGAATGAGCAGTTCTTC. Its translation: CASRIASNEQFF.

The chain combines TRBV30 with TRBJ1-5; D remains ambiguous. The CDR3 extends over 13 amino acids. Germline V CDR1 and CDR2: GTSNPN, SVGIG (reference sequence). With 1 base removed from V and 3 bases from J, the gap between germline ends came to 7 bases. Written as DNA, the CDR3 is TGTGCCTGGAGTGCTAGTTACAATCAGCCCCAGCATTTT. Translating it yields CAWSASYNQPQHF.

The chain joins TRBV5-6 to TRBJ1-2, with D possibly matching TRBD1 (6 bases). Germline V gives CDR1 SGHDT, CDR2 YYEEEE. V was trimmed by 2 bases and J by 8 bases, leaving 16 bases between them. This CDR3 region has 14 residues. CDR3 loop: CASSFRNRAPGYTF. CDR3 coding DNA: TGTGCCAGCAGCTTCCGGAACAGGGCACCCGGCTACACCTTC.

The chain combines TRBV6-2 or TRBV6-3 with TRBJ2-7, with 11 bases matching TRBD2. Germline V gene data show CDR1 as MNHEY and CDR2 as SVGEGT. The CDR3 is made up of 16 amino acids. V lost 5 bases and J lost 5; bases outside the gene matches: 11. CDR3 in amino acids: CASSATTSGGLHEQYF. In DNA, the CDR3 is TGTGCCAGCAGTGCAACAACTAGCGGGGGATTGCACGAGCAGTACTTC.

V gene TRBV3-1 (or the pseudogene TRBV3-2) combines with J gene TRBJ2-5, with TRBD2 matching over 8 bases. The germline V gene has CDR1 LGHDT and CDR2 YNNKEL (reference sequence). V lost 4 bases and J lost 4; bases outside the gene matches: 14. This CDR3 comprises 17 residues. The CDR3 region has the DNA TGTGCCAGCAGCCCCACCACCCGGGGGGGGAGGCGAGAGACCCAGTACTTC. Its protein product is CASSPTTRGGRRETQYF.

This chain links TRBV7-9 with TRBJ2-7; 9 positions match TRBD1. J lost 3 bases, V lost 3 bases, and 9 bases had no gene match. Looked up from germline, CDR1 is SEHNR and CDR2 is FQNEAQ (reference sequence). The CDR3 has 16 residues. The DNA of the CDR3 is TGTGCCAGCAGCTTGACCGGGACAGGGAAATACTACGAGCAGTACTTC. Protein sequence: CASSLTGTGKYYEQYF.

The CDR3 spells CASSIEGRQGLLFSGANVLTF. In DNA form, the CDR3 reads TGTGCCAGTAGTATAGAGGGCCGGCAGGGGCTCCTCTTCTCTGGGGCCAACGTCCTGACTTTC. The chain couples TRBV19 to TRBJ2-6, with D possibly matching TRBD1 (6 bases). Trimming stripped 0 bases from V and 0 bases from J, with 21 bases between. This CDR3 spans 21 amino acids. Germline CDR1 reads LNHDA; CDR2 reads SQIVND (reference sequence).

The rearrangement joins TRBV9 to TRBJ2-5; TRBD2 matches at 9 bases. This CDR3 has 17 residues. Germline CDR1 SGDLS, CDR2 YYNGEE. With V trimmed by 0 bases and J by 5 bases, 11 bases remained unmatched. In nucleotides, the CDR3 is TGTGCCAGCAGCGTAGCAAGTTCATCTAGCGGGAAGGAGACCCAGTACTTC. Translating it yields CASSVASSSSGKETQYF.

The chain recombines TRBV27 with TRBJ2-1; possibly TRBD2 for D (5 bases). Germline assignment: CDR1 MNHEY and CDR2 SMNVEV (reference sequence). This CDR3 has 15 amino acids. Trimming took 3 bases from V and 5 from J, leaving 14 bases between them. CDR3 amino acids: CASSLSGSAHNEQFF. CDR3 in DNA: TGTGCCAGCAGTTTGTCCGGTAGCGCACACAATGAGCAGTTCTTC.

Worth noting for this clone: Within the sample, other DNA sequences also encode this same CDR3. The genes are TRBV7-2 and TRBJ1-1, with unresolved D. This CDR3 comprises 13 residues. Germline V gives CDR1 SGHTA, CDR2 FQGNSA. V was pared by 1 base and J by 2 bases, with 5 bases between. CDR3 loop: CASSLGQNTEAFF. The CDR3 DNA reads TGTGCCAGCAGCTTAGGGCAAAACACTGAAGCTTTCTTT.

This chain connects TRBV7-8 to TRBJ2-1; TRBD2 agrees at 14 bases. This CDR3 is 16 amino acids long. Germline V gene lookup returns CDR1 SGHVS and CDR2 FQNEAQ. The V and J ends lost 5 bases and 2 bases, in that order; junction bases with no gene match: 2. This chain's CDR3 is CASSAGLAGAYNEQFF. In nucleotides, the CDR3 is TGTGCCAGCAGCGCGGGACTAGCGGGAGCCTACAATGAGCAGTTCTTC.

V and J are TRBV2 and TRBJ1-1; the match to TRBD1 covers 9 bases. Germline-derived CDR1 and CDR2 are SNHLY and FYNNEI. J gave up 7 bases and V 5 bases, and 8 bases lay outside the gene matches. The CDR3 consists of 14 residues. The CDR3 protein is CASSWKGQGSEAFF. The DNA for the CDR3 is TGTGCCAGCAGTTGGAAGGGACAGGGTAGTGAAGCTTTCTTT.

This chain links TRBV6-6 with TRBJ1-5; the D is unclear. CDR3 size: 16 residues. V was trimmed by 6 bases and J by 2 bases, leaving 17 bases between them. The germline V gene has CDR1 MNHNY and CDR2 SVGAGI (reference sequence). The CDR3 bases are TGTGCCAGCAGCCCCCGCGGGTCGCAGGGCAATCAGCCCCAGCATTTT. Translated: CASSPRGSQGNQPQHF.

The chain has TRBV3-1 (or the pseudogene TRBV3-2) and TRBJ2-1; the match to TRBD2 covers 10 bases. The CDR3 loop spans 17 amino acids. Germline lookup yields CDR1 LGHDT and CDR2 YNNKEL (reference sequence). The trim removed 4 bases at V and 4 bases at J, leaving 10 bases unmatched. As DNA, the CDR3 is TGTGCCAGCAGCCCAAAAGCGGGAGGGGGATTATACAATGAGCAGTTCTTC. Translated: CASSPKAGGGLYNEQFF.

The rearrangement uses TRBV5-6 and TRBJ1-2; no definite D call. The CDR3 runs 16 residues. Between the trimmed V and J ends, which lost 3 bases and 7 bases, there was a span of 22 bases. Germline V gene data show CDR1 as SGHDT and CDR2 as YYEEEE. CDR3 sequence reads: CASSSPRTYVVGGYTF. CDR3 DNA: TGTGCCAGCAGCTCCCCCCGGACTTATGTCGTAGGTGGCTACACCTTC.